This entry features one T cell receptor (beta chain) sequence. The antigen it recognizes is unknown. There are no base qualities to consult, and no much larger clone falls within one base. Libraries were built with 5' RACE. The data were produced on an Illumina HiSeq 2000. Template switching added a universal primer binding site, and the final cDNA carried a unique molecular identifier that allowed TCR cDNA molecules to be counted accurately. First-strand cDNA for TCR alpha and beta chains was synthesized from specific primers in the conserved constant-segment region. To control for contamination, every cDNA library carried two barcodes: a SMART-Mk sample barcode plus Illumina barcodes. TruSeq adapter sequences and Illumina sample barcodes were added in two successive PCR steps. Sequencing of the TCR alpha and beta cDNA libraries was done on the Illumina HiSeq platform using custom primers. For the original study's pipeline: MiGEC processed the raw reads to extract unique molecular identifiers, while MiXCR was used to determine the CDR3 positions. For each individual, recombination models were inferred using an EM algorithm with the repgenHMM and IGoR tools. Shared clonotype analysis was performed with the tcR package in R, normalizing sharing by the product of cloneset sizes. Out-of-frame nonproductive sequences were analyzed to study raw recombination free of thymic and clonal selection effects. TCRdb trimmed public reads at Q25 via fastp, called clones via MiXCR and kept in-frame beta chains. CDR3 protein duplicates are merged, each entry listing the most common genes and DNA. What appears here as the V and J calls and clone size reflects TCRdb's work, not the paper's. A total of around 960,000 distinct CDR3 sequences appear in this sample, roughly an eighth of them only once. About 1.6% of the sample is held by the ten biggest clonotypes.

All donors were healthy Caucasians. The twin cohort consisted of three pairs of female monozygotic twins, all aged roughly 18 to 30 years. Peripheral blood mononuclear cells were the source from which RNA for the TCR libraries was isolated. This sample stems from a study of identical twins (TCRdb year 2016). For the wider study: To test whether fetal clonotypes persist, this study deep-sequenced TCR alpha and beta repertoires from monozygotic twins, from unrelated adults of various ages, and from cord blood. To rule out contamination, the twin experiments were replicated at different times with different library preparation protocols.

Between the V and J ends, shortened by 6 bases and 6 bases respectively, the junction contains 12 bases. CDR1 and CDR2 are read off the germline V gene as SQVTM and ANQGSEA. From the cysteine up to the phenylalanine, the CDR3 has a length of 12 residues. Solely the CDR3 DNA is kept, with 36 bases framed from the first base. Summary of the overall study and its limitations: Recombination models systematically underestimated out-of-frame TCR alpha sharing in monozygotic twins but agreed with sharing between unrelated individuals. Because the same donors could not be followed over many years, the conclusions depended on cross-sectional statistical analysis. Invariant T cells such as MAIT and iNKT could partly confound zero-insertion analyses, though diverse VJ usage argued against this for most clonotypes. Abundant cord blood beta clonotypes had fewer insertions, young adult naive repertoires showed a similar but weaker trend, and memory repertoires showed no such trend. Out-of-frame TCR alpha sequences shared between twins showed an excess of low generation-probability sequences compared with coincidental sharing between unrelated individuals. In beta out-of-frame sequences, excess twin sharing was weaker, because having fewer shared sequences lowered the signal-to-noise ratio.

These sequences were also reported in another study, on yellow fever vaccine responses in identical twins. The second paper states: The authors reported that the T cell response to vaccination in identical twins appeared partly convergent and partly personalized. The study precisely tracked vaccine-responding T cell clones in identical twins.

Source material: PBMCs. The receptor was derived from a woman between 18 and 30 years old in good health. Rearrangement joined TRBV29-1 to TRBJ2-1; the D gene assignment is perhaps TRBD1 or TRBD2, with each matching 6 bases. CDR3 protein: CSVEGQSNEQFF. The DNA sequence follows: TGCAGCGTGGAGGGACAAAGCAATGAGCAGTTCTTC.